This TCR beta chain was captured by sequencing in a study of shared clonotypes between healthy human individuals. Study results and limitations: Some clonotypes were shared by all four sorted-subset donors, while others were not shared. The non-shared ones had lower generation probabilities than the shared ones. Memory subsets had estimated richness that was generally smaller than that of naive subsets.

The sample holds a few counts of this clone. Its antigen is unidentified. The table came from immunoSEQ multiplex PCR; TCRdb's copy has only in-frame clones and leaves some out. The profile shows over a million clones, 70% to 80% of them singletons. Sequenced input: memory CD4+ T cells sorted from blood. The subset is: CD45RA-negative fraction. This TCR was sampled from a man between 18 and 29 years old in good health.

The CDR3 here is CASSLYSRLNTEAFF. For the CDR3, the DNA is TGTGCCAGCAGCTTGTACAGTCGGCTGAACACTGAAGCTTTCTTT. The chain combines TRBV5-4 with TRBJ1-1; D call uncertain. Trimming pared 1 base from V and 0 bases from J, leaving 10 bases between. The CDR3 sequence is 15 residues long. Germline CDR1 and CDR2: SGHNT and YYREEE (reference sequence).